This T cell receptor beta chain was recorded in a study of cytomegalovirus exposure and HLA in healthy donors. Turning to the study itself: Approximately 81% of 398 genotyped donors fell in the Caucasian-associated ancestry cluster.

CDR1 is SQVTM, CDR2 ANQGSEA, per germline. This CDR3 has 12 amino acids. The J segment lost 6 bases and the V segment lost 7 bases, leaving 8 bases of the junction unmatched. With 60 Vbeta and 13 Jbeta primers, the PCR was carried out. Profiled with immunoSEQ multiplex PCR; TCRdb holds only in-frame clones, not every one. Of 100,000 to 150,000 clones listed, around 78% are singletons. The study's findings and limits: Apart from CMV serostatus, no immune exposure information was available. TCR beta V- and J-gene trimming was later associated with a missense DCLRE1C variant.

A remark on this clone: Its matching antigen is unknown.

The TCR comes from a man aged 50 or older in good health and CMV-seronegative. This chain uses TRBV29-1 with TRBJ2-7; the match to TRBD1 covers 8 bases. The source material was PBMCs. As DNA, the CDR3 is TGCAGCGGGCAAGGACAGGGTGGCGAGCAGTACTTC. This codes for CSGQGQGGEQYF.